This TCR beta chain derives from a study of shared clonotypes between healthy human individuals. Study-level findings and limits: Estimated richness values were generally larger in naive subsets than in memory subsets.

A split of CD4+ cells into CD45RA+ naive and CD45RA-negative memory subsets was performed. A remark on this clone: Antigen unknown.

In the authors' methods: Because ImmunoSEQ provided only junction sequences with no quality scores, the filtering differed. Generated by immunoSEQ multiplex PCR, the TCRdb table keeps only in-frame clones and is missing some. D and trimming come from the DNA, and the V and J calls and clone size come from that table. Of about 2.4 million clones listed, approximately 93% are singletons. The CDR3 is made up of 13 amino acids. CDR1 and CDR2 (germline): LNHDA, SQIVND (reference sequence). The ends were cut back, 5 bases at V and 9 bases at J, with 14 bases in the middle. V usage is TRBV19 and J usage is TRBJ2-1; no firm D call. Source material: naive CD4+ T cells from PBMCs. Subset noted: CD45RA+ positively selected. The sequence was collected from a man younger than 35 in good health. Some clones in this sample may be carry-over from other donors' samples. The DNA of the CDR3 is TGTGCCAGTAGTGGGTCCCCGCCAGTTGAGCAGTTCTTC. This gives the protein CASSGSPPVEQFF.